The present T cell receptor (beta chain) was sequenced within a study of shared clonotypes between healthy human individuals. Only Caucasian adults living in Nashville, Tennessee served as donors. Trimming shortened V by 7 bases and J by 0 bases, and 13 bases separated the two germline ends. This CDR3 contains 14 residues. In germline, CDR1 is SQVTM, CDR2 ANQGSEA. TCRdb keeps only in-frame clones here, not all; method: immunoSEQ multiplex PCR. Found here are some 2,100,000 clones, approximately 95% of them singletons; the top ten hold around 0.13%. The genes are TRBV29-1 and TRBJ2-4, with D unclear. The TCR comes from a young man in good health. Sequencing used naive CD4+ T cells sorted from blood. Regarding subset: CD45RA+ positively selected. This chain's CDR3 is CSGTGGLAKNIQYF. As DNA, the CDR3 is TGCAGCGGGACGGGTGGCCTAGCCAAAAACATTCAGTACTTC.